This T cell receptor (beta chain) was obtained from a study of T cell repertoires in cytomegalovirus infection (dated by TCRdb to 2018 to 2020). For the study in its entirety: Because public TCR beta signatures pointed to carriage of CMV infection together with the matching HLA type, the HLA type of each donor mattered for the analysis.

Ten or more counts support this clonotype. Its antigen remains undetermined. No much larger clone exists at a distance of one base, and base qualities are not known. Sequencing used an Illumina HiSeq 1500. TCRdb reprocessing: public reads trimmed at Q25 with fastp, clones called with MiXCR, in-frame beta chains kept. One record per CDR3 amino acid sequence lists the most common genes and DNA. The sample table contains roughly 200,000 distinct CDR3 sequences; only one count was recorded for 8% to 10% of them. Of the sample, roughly 5.1% is held by the ten largest clones. V trim: 4 bases; J trim: 2 bases; unmatched bases: 11. Via the germline V gene, CDR1 is SGHTA and CDR2 FQGNSA. From the cysteine up to the phenylalanine, the CDR3 has a length of 17 residues. Only the CDR3 DNA stays, 51 bases, in frame from base 1. The study at large found these results: The ex vivo response was dominated by HLA-C-restricted CMV-specific TCR beta clonotypes, which also provided the single most frequent clonotype in two of eight donors. Carriers of CMV infection plus the relevant HLA type were discriminated by the cumulative frequency of public TCR beta family members in the study cohort and in an independent roughly 340-donor cohort.

Input material: PBMCs. The clonotype was recovered from a human donor in good health (CMV status not recorded). Some clones in this sample may be carry-over from other donors' samples. The V and J genes are TRBV7-2 and TRBJ2-3, with 8 bases matching TRBD2. The DNA sequence follows: TGTGCCAGCAGCTCCAGTCGACTAGCGAGTACCACAGATACGCAGTATTTT. This translates into CASSSSRLASTTDTQYF.